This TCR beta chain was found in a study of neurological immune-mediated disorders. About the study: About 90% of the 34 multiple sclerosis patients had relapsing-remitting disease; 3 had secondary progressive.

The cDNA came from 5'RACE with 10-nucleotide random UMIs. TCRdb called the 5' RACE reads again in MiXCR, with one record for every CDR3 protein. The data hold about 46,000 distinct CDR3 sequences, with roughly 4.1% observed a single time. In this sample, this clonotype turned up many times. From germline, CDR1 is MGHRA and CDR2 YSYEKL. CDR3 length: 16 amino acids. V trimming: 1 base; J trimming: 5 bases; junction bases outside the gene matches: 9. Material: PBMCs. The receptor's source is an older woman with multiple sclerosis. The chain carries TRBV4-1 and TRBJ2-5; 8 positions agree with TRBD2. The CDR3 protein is CASSQVPAGDGETQYF. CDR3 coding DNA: TGCGCCAGCAGCCAAGTTCCAGCGGGAGATGGGGAGACCCAGTACTTC.